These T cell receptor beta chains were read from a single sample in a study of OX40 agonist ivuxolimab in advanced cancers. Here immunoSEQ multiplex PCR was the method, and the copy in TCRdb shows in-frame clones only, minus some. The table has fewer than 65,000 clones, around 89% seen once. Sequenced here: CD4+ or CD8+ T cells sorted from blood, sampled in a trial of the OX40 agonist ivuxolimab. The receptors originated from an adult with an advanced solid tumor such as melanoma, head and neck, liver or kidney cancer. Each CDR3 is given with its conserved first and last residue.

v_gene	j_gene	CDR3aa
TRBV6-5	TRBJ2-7	CASSPLGRGIRGQYF
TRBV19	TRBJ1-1	CATSLGRGTEAFF
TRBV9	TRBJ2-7	CASKPGRRGLGGEQYF
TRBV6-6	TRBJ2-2	CASMIGVGSGELFF
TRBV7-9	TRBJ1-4	CASSRRRTSNEKLFF
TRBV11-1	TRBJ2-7	CASSLGWPTEHYEQYF
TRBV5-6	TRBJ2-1	CASSFLASTYNEQFF
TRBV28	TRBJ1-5	CASSQRQSGGNQPQHF
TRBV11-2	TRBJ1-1	CASSLAVGGTEAFF
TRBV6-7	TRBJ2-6	CASSPVQRFTKSGQRPDF
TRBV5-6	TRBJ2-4	CASSWGLENIQWYF
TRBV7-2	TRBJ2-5	CASSLGREVKTQYF
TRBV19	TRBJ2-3	CASNRGVSTDTQYF
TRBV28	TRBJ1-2	CASSQTGYGYTF
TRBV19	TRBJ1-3	CASSIVAGGTGNTIYF
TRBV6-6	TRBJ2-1	CASSYWDSANNEQFF
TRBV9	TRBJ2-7	CASSVRTYEQYF
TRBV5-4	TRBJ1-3	CASSLGPGQATSGNTIYF